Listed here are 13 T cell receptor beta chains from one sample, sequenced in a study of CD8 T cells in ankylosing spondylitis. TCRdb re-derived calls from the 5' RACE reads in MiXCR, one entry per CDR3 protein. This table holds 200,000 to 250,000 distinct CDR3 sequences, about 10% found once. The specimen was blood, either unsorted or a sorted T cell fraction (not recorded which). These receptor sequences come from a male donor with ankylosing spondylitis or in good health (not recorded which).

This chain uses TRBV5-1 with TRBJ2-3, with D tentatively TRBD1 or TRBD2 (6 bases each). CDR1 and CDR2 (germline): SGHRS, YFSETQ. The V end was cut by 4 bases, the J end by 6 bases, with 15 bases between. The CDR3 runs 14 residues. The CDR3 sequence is CASSPRGPGDTQYF. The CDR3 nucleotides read TGCGCCAGCAGCCCACGGGGGCCGGGGGATACGCAGTATTTT.

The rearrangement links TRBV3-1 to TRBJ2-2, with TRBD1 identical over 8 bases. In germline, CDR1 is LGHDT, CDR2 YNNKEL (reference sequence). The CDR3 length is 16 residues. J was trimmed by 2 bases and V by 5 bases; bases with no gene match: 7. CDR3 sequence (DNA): TGTGCCAGCAGCAGGCAGGGGGCGGTTAACACCGGGGAGCTGTTTTTT. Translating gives CASSRQGAVNTGELFF.

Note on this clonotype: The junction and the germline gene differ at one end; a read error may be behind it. Here the CDR3 DNA reads TGTGCCAGCAGTTCCTCAAGTTGGACAGGGAGCACCGGGGAGCTGCTTTTT. Its protein is CASSSSSWTGSTGELLF. V is TRBV27 and J is TRBJ2-2, with 8 bases identical to TRBD1. The CDR3 totals 17 residues. The germline CDR1 and CDR2 sequences are MNHEY and SMNVEV (reference sequence).

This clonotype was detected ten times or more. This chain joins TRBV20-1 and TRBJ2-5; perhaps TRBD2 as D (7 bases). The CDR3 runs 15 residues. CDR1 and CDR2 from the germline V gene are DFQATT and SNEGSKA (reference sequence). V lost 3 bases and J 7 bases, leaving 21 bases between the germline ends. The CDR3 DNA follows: TGCAGTGCTAGGAGTGGGGCGGGGGACATAGGGACCCAGTACTTC. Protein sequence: CSARSGAGDIGTQYF.

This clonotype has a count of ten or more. The CDR3 DNA reads TGCGCCAGCAGCTTGCTCGCGGGGGGGAACTACAATGAGCAGTTCTTC. It yields the protein CASSLLAGGNYNEQFF. V gene TRBV5-1 combines with J gene TRBJ2-1, with 9 bases that match TRBD2. This CDR3 has 16 amino acids. After removal of 1 base from V and 3 bases from J, the junction contained 5 bases not matched to a gene. In germline, CDR1 is SGHRS, CDR2 YFSETQ.

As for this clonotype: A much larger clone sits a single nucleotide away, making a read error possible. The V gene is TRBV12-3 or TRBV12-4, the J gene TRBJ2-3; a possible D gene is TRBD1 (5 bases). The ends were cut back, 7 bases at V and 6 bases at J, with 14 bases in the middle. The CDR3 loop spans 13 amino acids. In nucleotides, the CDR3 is TGTGCCAGCACTTTTGCAGGGTGGGATACGCAGTATTTT. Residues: CASTFAGWDTQYF.

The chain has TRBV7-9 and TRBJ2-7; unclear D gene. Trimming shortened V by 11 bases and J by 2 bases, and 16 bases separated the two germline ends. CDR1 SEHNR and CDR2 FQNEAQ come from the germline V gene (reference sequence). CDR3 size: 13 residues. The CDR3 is CAVAPVVTYEQYF. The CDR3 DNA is TGTGCCGTGGCCCCGGTGGTTACCTACGAGCAGTACTTC.

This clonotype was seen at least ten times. CDR3 protein: CSARDPGSYEQYF. The CDR3 coding sequence is TGCAGTGCTAGAGACCCAGGGTCCTACGAGCAGTACTTC. This chain uses TRBV20-1 with TRBJ2-7; weak D call: TRBD1 (5 bases). This CDR3 is built from 13 residues. The V gene lost 0 bases and the J gene lost 1 base, with 7 bases spanning the gap. Germline lookup yields CDR1 DFQATT and CDR2 SNEGSKA (reference sequence).

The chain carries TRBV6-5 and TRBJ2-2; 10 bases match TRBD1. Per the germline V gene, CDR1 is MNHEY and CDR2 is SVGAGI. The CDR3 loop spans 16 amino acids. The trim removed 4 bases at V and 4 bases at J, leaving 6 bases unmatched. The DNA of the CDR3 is TGTGCCAGCAGTTCCCCCCGACAGGGGGCCACCGGGGAGCTGTTTTTT. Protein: CASSSPRQGATGELFF.

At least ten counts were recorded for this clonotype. CDR3 in DNA: TGTGCCAGCAGTTTAGCTAGCGGGGGGGCCACAGATACGCAGTATTTT. Protein product: CASSLASGGATDTQYF. The J gene is TRBJ2-3, the V gene TRBV12-3 or TRBV12-4, with 11 bases that match TRBD2. Germline trimming cut 0 bases from V and 2 bases from J; bases unmatched to any gene: 1. The CDR3 covers 16 residues.

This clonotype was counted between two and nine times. The chain's CDR3 is CASSRTGLPYEQYF. The CDR3 DNA is TGCGCCAGCAGCCGGACAGGACTTCCCTACGAGCAGTACTTC. J is TRBJ2-7 and V is TRBV5-1; TRBD1 aligns across 7 bases. Trimming at V came to 4 bases and at J to 2 bases, leaving 6 bases not matched to a gene. CDR1 and CDR2 (germline): SGHRS, YFSETQ. The CDR3 loop spans 14 amino acids. Together with reference TRBV5-1 and TRBJ2-7, the CDR3 gives the full variable domain: KAGVTQTPRYLIKTRGQQVTLSCSPISGHRSVSWYQQTPGQGLQFLFEYFSETQRNKGNFPGRFSGRQFSNSRSEMNVSTLELGDSALYLCASSRTGLPYEQYFGPGTRLTVT.

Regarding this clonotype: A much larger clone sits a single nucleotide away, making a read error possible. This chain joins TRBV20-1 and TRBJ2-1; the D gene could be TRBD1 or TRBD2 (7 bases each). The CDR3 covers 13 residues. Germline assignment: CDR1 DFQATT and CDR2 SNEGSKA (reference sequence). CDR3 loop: CSASQGGYNGQFF. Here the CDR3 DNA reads TGCAGTGCTAGCCAGGGGGGGTACAATGGGCAGTTCTTC.

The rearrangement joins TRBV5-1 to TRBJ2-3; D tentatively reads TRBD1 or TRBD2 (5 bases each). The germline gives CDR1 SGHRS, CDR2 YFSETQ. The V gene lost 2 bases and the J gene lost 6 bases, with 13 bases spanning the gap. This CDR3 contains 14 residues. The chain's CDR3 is CASSFRGPEDTQYF. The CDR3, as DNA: TGCGCCAGCAGCTTCCGGGGCCCGGAGGATACGCAGTATTTT.